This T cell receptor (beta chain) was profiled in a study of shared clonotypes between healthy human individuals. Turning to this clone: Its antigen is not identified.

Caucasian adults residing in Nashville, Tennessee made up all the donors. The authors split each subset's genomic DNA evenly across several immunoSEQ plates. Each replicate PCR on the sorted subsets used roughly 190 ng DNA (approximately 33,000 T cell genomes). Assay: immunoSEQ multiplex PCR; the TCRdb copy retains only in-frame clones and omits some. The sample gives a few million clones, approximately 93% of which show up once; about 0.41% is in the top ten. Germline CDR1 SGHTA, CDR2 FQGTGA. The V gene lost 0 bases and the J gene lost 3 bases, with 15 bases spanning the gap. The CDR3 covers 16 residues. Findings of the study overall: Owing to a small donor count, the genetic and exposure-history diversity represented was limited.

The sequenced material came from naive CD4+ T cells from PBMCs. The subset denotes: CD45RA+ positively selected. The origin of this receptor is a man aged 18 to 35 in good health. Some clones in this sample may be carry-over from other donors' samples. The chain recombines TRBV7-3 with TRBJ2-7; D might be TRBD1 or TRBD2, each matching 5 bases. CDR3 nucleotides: TGTGCCAGCAGCTTAACAGTCGGGACCAGACACTACGAGCAGTACTTC. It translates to CASSLTVGTRHYEQYF. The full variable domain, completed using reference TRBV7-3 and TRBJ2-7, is GAGVSQTPSNKVTEKGKYVELRCDPISGHTALYWYRQSLGQGPEFLIYFQGTGAADDSGLPNDRFFAVRPEGSVSTLKIQRTERGDSAVYLCASSLTVGTRHYEQYFGPGTRLTVT.